The T cell receptor (beta chain) described here comes from a study of blood T cell repertoires in COVID-19 (dated by TCRdb to 2018 to 2021). With regard to the full study: Samples covering the acute and convalescent phases of COVID-19 were provided by collaborators in the United States, Italy and Spain. The material from the prospective study consisted of cDNA or gDNA derived from T cells, B-cell-depleted T cells, or PBMCs. Deeply sampled blood TCRbeta repertoires from subjects exposed to, actively infected with, or recovered from COVID-19 were included in the dataset. The repertoires were released in a freely available public database meant as a resource for research on the immune response to SARS-CoV-2. The samples were drawn from the first 160 participants of the ongoing ImmuneRACE study and from 1,254 subjects provided by 6 global collaborators. Sample metadata almost always included a de-identified subject ID, COVID-19 status, age in years and sex. Where available, HLA class I and class II types were taken from metadata supplied by the sample provider and were not determined by assay-based typing. The research as a whole found: The amount of clinical and demographic metadata varied by source and participant and was provided uncurated.

This clone appeared a single time. Its antigen is unknown. Germline is not matched at one junction end, which may reflect a read error. The CDR3 starts with the cysteine, ends with the phenylalanine, and has 16 residues. The only DNA kept is the CDR3, 48 bases in frame from the first base. Based on the germline V gene, the CDR1 and CDR2 sequences are SNHLY and FYNNEI. One collaborating source in Seattle enrolled patients while the patients were actively infected and followed the patients over time throughout the course of disease. Whole blood was collected in K2EDTA tubes by collaborating institutions according to the institutions' own protocols. For TCRbeta analysis, collaborators shipped samples in one of three forms: frozen whole blood, isolated PBMCs, or DNA extracted from either of those sample types. TCRbeta CDR3 regions were amplified from genomic DNA using the immunoSEQ Assay, a bias-controlled multiplex PCR. Concerning the study's data processing: The number of nucleated cells in each sample was estimated by amplification of reference gene primers within the assay. To quantify the absolute abundance of each unique TCRbeta CDR3 rearrangement, sequence reads were collapsed and filtered. For each sample, productive Simpson clonality was calculated as the square root of Simpson's diversity index across productive rearrangements. Imported from immuneACCESS, the table was reduced by TCRdb to in-frame sequences with V and J called. These copies leave out some clones; in studies compared against another copy, an unresolved V gene accounts for under half, and the cause of the remainder is not known. V and J calls and clone size follow that table, whereas D and trimming were derived from the DNA. This sample gives roughly 290,000 clones in total; approximately 90% of them show up just once. The top ten clonotypes cover roughly 7% of the sample.

The sample taken for sequencing was peripheral blood. The clonotype was recovered from a woman aged 25 to 39 with COVID-19, enrolled during active disease. The V and J segments used are TRBV2 and TRBJ1-1, with a weak D call of TRBD1 (6 bases match). The sequence in DNA is TGTGCCAGCAGCGAAGGGATTTTTACAGGGCCAGTCGGAGCTTTCTTT. The encoded protein is CASSEGIFTGPVGAFF.